Below are 7 T cell receptor beta chains sequenced from a single sample in a study of cytomegalovirus exposure and HLA in healthy donors. Primers: 60 Vbeta forward and 13 Jbeta reverse. Sequenced by immunoSEQ multiplex PCR; TCRdb stores in-frame clones only, minus some. The sample lists more than 90,000 clones; approximately 76% were seen once. Sequencing was done on a sample of PBMCs. These receptors all stem from a man aged 40-49 years in good health and CMV-seronegative.

The CDR3 nucleotides read TGTGCCAGCAGTTTAGAAAGGTGGGGCTCAAGCTCCTACGAGCAGTACGTC. Amino acids: CASSLERWGSSSYEQYV. The chain carries TRBV27 and TRBJ2-7; tentatively, D is TRBD1 (5 bases). Germline CDR1 and CDR2: MNHEY and SMNVEV (reference sequence). The CDR3 has 17 residues. V lost 2 bases, J lost 0 bases, and 17 bases lay in between.

This clone has just one count. This chain joins TRBV27 and TRBJ2-3; 9 nucleotides match TRBD2. Germline CDR1 is MNHEY and CDR2 is SMNVEV (reference sequence). This CDR3 is built from 14 residues. V lost 5 bases to trimming and J lost 4 bases; unmatched junction nucleotides: 4. The CDR3 DNA reads as TGTGCCAGCAGTCGGGGACTAGCCGCAGATACGCAGTATTTT. As protein: CASSRGLAADTQYF.

The gene calls are TRBV11-2 and TRBJ1-4; 9 nucleotides line up with TRBD1. This CDR3 is 14 amino acids long. The germline V gene has CDR1 SGHAT and CDR2 FQNNGV. Germline trimming cut 3 bases from V and 7 bases from J; bases unmatched to any gene: 3. As DNA, the CDR3 is TGTGCCAGCAGCTTCGGACAGGGGACTGAAAAACTGTTTTTT. It encodes CASSFGQGTEKLFF.

This chain links TRBV5-1 with TRBJ2-3; 8 bases are a match to TRBD1. Germline V gene data show CDR1 as SGHRS and CDR2 as YFSETQ. This CDR3 spans 15 amino acids. V shed 0 bases and J 4 bases; nucleotides not matched to a gene: 4. CDR3 DNA: TGCGCCAGCAGCTTGGGACAGGGGACCCCAGATACGCAGTATTTT. The encoded protein is CASSLGQGTPDTQYF.

The chain recombines TRBV5-1 with TRBJ1-1; D not resolved. V was clipped by 5 bases and J by 0 bases, with 17 bases between them. This CDR3 is 16 amino acids long. Germline lookup yields CDR1 SGHRS and CDR2 YFSETQ. The CDR3 region is CASRKGFDTLNTEAFF. Here the CDR3 DNA reads TGCGCCAGCAGAAAAGGTTTCGACACCTTGAACACTGAAGCTTTCTTT.

The chain is built from TRBV28 and TRBJ1-5; D unclear. The CDR3 is 12 residues long. V was trimmed by 7 bases and J by 11 bases, leaving 15 bases between them. Germline lookup yields CDR1 MDHEN and CDR2 SYDVKM. This CDR3 reads CASTLRGFAQHF. DNA of the CDR3: TGTGCCAGCACCCTCCGGGGATTTGCCCAGCATTTT.

The V gene is TRBV25-1, the J gene TRBJ2-5, with D possibly TRBD1 on 5 matching bases. From germline, CDR1 is MGHDK and CDR2 SYGVNS. With 1 base removed from V and 0 bases from J, the gap between germline ends came to 9 bases. The CDR3 extends over 15 amino acids. Here the CDR3 DNA reads TGTGCCAGCAGTGAATCTAAGGGGTACCAAGAGACCCAGTACTTC. Its protein product is CASSESKGYQETQYF.